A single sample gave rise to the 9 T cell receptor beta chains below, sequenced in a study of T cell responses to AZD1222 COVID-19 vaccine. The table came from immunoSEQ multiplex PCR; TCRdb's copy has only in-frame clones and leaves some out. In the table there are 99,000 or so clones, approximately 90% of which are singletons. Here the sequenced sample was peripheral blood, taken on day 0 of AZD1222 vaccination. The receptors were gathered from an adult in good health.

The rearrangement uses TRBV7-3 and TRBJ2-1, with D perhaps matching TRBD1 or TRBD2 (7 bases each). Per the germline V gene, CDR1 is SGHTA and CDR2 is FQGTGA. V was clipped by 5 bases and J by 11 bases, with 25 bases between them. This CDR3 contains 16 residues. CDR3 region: CASSIGGGTATSKQFF. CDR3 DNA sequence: TGTGCCAGCAGCATAGGGGGAGGGACAGCAACCTCGAAGCAGTTCTTC.

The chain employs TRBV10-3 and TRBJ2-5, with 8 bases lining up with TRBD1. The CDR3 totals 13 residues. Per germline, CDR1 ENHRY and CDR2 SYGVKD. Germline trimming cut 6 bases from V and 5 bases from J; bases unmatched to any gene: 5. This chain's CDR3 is CAISQGAGETQYF. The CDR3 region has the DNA TGTGCCATCAGCCAGGGGGCGGGGGAGACCCAGTACTTC.

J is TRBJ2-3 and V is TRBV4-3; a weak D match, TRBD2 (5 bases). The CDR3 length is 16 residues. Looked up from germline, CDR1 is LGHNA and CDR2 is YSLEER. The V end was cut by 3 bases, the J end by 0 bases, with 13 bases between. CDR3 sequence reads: CASSQARTSSTDTQYF. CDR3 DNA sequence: TGCGCCAGCAGCCAGGCAAGGACTTCGAGCACAGATACGCAGTATTTT.

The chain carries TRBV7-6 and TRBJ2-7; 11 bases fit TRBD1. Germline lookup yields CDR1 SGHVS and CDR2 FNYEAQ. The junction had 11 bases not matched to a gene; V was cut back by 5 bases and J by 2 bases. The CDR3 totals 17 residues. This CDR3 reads CASSRGTGGIGAYEQYF. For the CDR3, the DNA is TGTGCCAGCAGCCGCGGGACAGGGGGGATCGGGGCCTACGAGCAGTACTTC.

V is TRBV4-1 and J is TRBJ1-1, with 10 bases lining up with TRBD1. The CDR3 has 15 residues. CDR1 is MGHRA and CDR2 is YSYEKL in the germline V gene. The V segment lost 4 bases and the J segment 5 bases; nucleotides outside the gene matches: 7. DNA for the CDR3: TGCGCCAGCAGCCGATCCGGACAGGGGGGGACTGAAGCTTTCTTT. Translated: CASSRSGQGGTEAFF.

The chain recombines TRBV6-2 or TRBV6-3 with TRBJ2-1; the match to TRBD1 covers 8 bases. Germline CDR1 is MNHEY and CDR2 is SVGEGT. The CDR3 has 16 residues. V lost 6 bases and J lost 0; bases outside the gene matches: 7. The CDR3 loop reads CASSPGGVSSYNEQFF. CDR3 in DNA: TGTGCCAGCAGCCCAGGGGGCGTGAGCTCCTACAATGAGCAGTTCTTC.

The CDR3, as DNA: TGTGCCAGTAGTAGGGGGGGCCAGACTGAAGCTTTCTTT. It yields the protein CASSRGGQTEAFF. The V call is TRBV19, the J call TRBJ1-1, with a possible D match to TRBD1 (6 bases). The CDR3 contains 13 residues. Trimming removed 4 bases from V and 5 bases from J, with 11 bases in between. From germline, CDR1 is LNHDA and CDR2 SQIVND (reference sequence).

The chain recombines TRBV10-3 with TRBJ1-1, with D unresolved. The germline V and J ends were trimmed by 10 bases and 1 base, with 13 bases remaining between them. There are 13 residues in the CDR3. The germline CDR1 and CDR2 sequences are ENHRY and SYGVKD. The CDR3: CATTTTSNTEAFF. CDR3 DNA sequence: TGTGCCACCACGACGACGTCGAACACTGAAGCTTTCTTT.

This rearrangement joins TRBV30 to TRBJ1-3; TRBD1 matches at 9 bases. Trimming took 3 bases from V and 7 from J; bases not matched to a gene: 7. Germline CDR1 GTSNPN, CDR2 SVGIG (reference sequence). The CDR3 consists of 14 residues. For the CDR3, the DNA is TGTGCCTGGAGAGGGGACAGGGTTGAGAACACCATATATTTT. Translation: CAWRGDRVENTIYF. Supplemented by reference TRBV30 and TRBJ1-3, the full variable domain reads SQTIHQWPATLVQPVGSPLSLECTVEGTSNPNLYWYRQAAGRGLQLLFYSVGIGQISSEVPQNLSASRPQDRQFILSSKKLLLSDSGFYLCAWRGDRVENTIYFGEGSWLTVV.